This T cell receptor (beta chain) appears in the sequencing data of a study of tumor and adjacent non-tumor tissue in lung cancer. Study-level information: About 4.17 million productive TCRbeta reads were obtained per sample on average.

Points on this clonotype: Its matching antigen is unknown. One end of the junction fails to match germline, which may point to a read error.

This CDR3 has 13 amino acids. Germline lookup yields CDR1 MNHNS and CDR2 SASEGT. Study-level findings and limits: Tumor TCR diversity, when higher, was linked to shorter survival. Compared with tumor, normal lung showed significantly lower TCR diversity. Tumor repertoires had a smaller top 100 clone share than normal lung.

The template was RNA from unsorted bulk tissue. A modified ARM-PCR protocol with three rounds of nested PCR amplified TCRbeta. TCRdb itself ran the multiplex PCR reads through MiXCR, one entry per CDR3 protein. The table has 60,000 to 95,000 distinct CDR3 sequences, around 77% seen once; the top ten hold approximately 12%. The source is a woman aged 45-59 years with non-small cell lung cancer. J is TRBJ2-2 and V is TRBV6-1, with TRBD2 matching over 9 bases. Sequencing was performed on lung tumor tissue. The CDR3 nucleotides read TGTGCCAGCAGGCTAGCGGGAAGCGGGGAGCTGTTATTT. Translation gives CASRLAGSGELLF.